Listed below are T cell receptor beta chains from one sample, sequenced in a study of OX40 agonist ivuxolimab in advanced cancers. The assay was immunoSEQ multiplex PCR, and TCRdb's table has in-frame clones only and misses some. This sample carries around 37,000 clones, roughly 84% of them seen once, and the ten largest clones take more than 20%. The sample in question was CD4+ or CD8+ T cells sorted from blood, obtained in a trial of the OX40 agonist ivuxolimab. These receptors all stem from an adult with an advanced solid tumor such as melanoma, head and neck, liver or kidney cancer. Both conserved end residues are part of each CDR3. The order of the fields is CDR3 length, V gene, D gene, J gene, clone size, CDR3 protein, CDR3 DNA. D genes are given only for firm matches. Rows give clone size only sometimes, using once, few, many, or a class for an expanded clone.

16,TRBV19,TRBD1,TRBJ1-2,NA,CATAGTASVYLYGYTF,TGTGCCACCGCAGGGACAGCGTCCGTCTACCTCTATGGCTACACCTTC
16,TRBV19,TRBD1,TRBJ1-1,once,CASSIRQGPMNTEAFF,TGTGCCAGTAGTATCAGACAGGGACCAATGAACACTGAAGCTTTCTTT
16,TRBV9,TRBD2,TRBJ2-1,NA,CASSPTSGRTYNEQFF,TGTGCCAGCAGCCCAACTAGCGGGAGGACCTACAATGAGCAGTTCTTC
14,TRBV30,NA,TRBJ2-5,medium-sized,CAWSVKGNAETQYF,TGTGCCTGGAGTGTAAAAGGGAACGCAGAGACCCAGTACTTC
12,TRBV11-1,NA,TRBJ2-7,once,CASSPPSYEQYF,TGTGCCAGCAGCCCACCCTCCTACGAGCAGTACTTC
12,TRBV11-2,NA,TRBJ2-1,NA,CASSSEYNEQFF,TGTGCCAGCAGCTCGGAGTACAATGAGCAGTTCTTC
16,TRBV28,NA,TRBJ2-7,NA,CASRPIRDSPGVEQYF,TGTGCCAGCAGACCGATCCGGGACTCCCCAGGGGTCGAGCAGTACTTC
19,TRBV9,TRBD2,TRBJ2-1,NA,CASSPHLTSGSVSDNEQFF,TGTGCCAGCAGCCCCCACCTTACTAGCGGGAGTGTAAGCGACAATGAGCAGTTCTTC
15,TRBV10-3,NA,TRBJ2-7,NA,CAISGGITESYEQYF,TGTGCCATCAGTGGAGGAATAACAGAATCCTACGAGCAGTACTTC
15,TRBV27,TRBD2,TRBJ2-7,NA,CASSLFAGDSYEQYF,TGTGCCAGCAGTTTATTCGCGGGAGACTCCTACGAGCAGTACTTC
15,TRBV7-2,NA,TRBJ2-7,NA,CASSSVGGAPDEQYF,TGTGCCAGCAGCTCCGTGGGGGGGGCGCCTGACGAGCAGTACTTC
14,TRBV6-5,TRBD1,TRBJ2-7,NA,CASSAGTGVHEQYF,TGTGCCAGCAGTGCCGGGACAGGGGTTCACGAGCAGTACTTC
14,TRBV5-1,NA,TRBJ2-1,NA,CASSFGGSYNEQFF,TGCGCCAGCAGCTTCGGGGGCTCCTACAATGAGCAGTTCTTC
14,TRBV25-1,TRBD1,TRBJ2-1,NA,CASTVGTGYNEQFF,TGTGCCAGTACGGTCGGGACAGGTTACAATGAGCAGTTCTTC
15,TRBV6-1,NA,TRBJ1-5,NA,CASSVDSFGNQPQHF,TGTGCCAGCAGTGTCGACAGCTTCGGCAATCAGCCCCAGCATTTT
13,TRBV28,NA,TRBJ2-2,once,CASSYGNTGELFF,TGTGCCAGCAGTTACGGGAACACCGGGGAGCTGTTTTTT
18,TRBV11-2,TRBD2,TRBJ2-1,NA,CASSPFSSAGALGDEQFF,TGTGCCAGCAGCCCATTTTCTTCAGCGGGGGCTCTTGGCGATGAGCAGTTCTTC
16,TRBV13,TRBD2,TRBJ2-7,NA,CASSSTLSSGNYEQYF,TGTGCCAGCAGCTCCACGCTCTCTAGCGGGAACTACGAGCAGTACTTC
15,TRBV19,TRBD2,TRBJ2-3,NA,CASTTSEVPTDTQYF,TGTGCCAGTACCACTAGCGAAGTTCCCACAGATACGCAGTATTTT
16,TRBV4-1,TRBD2,TRBJ2-5,NA,CASSQGSGGAGETQYF,TGCGCCAGCAGCCAAGGCAGCGGGGGAGCCGGAGAGACCCAGTACTTC
15,TRBV27,NA,TRBJ2-2,NA,CASSFFASRDGELFF,TGTGCCAGCAGTTTTTTCGCTAGCCGGGACGGGGAGCTGTTTTTT
12,TRBV30,NA,TRBJ2-7,NA,CAWSVWAHEQYF,TGTGCCTGGAGTGTATGGGCCCACGAGCAGTACTTC
15,TRBV6-1,TRBD1,TRBJ2-1,NA,CASSGQGGVGDEQFF,TGTGCCAGCAGTGGACAGGGGGGCGTCGGGGATGAGCAGTTCTTC
14,TRBV9,TRBD1,TRBJ1-1,NA,CASSETGSSGEAFF,TGTGCCAGCAGCGAGACAGGGTCGAGCGGAGAAGCTTTCTTT
17,TRBV5-1,NA,TRBJ2-7,NA,CASSPGRMAGLGYEQYF,TGCGCCAGCAGCCCTGGCCGAATGGCGGGGTTGGGATACGAGCAGTACTTC
16,TRBV7-8,TRBD1,TRBJ2-2,NA,CASSPRTGGVTGELFF,TGTGCCAGCAGCCCGAGGACAGGGGGAGTAACCGGGGAGCTGTTTTTT
14,TRBV29-1,NA,TRBJ1-1,NA,CSVVGGVGGTEAFF,TGCAGCGTTGTTGGCGGCGTAGGCGGTACTGAAGCTTTCTTT
13,TRBV30,NA,TRBJ2-3,NA,CAWSVLKFDTQYF,TGTGCCTGGAGTGTACTTAAGTTCGATACGCAGTATTTT
15,TRBV28,NA,TRBJ1-2,NA,CASSTTGGAGYGYTF,TGTGCCAGCAGCACGACCGGGGGGGCAGGCTATGGCTACACCTTC
12,TRBV5-1,NA,TRBJ2-7,NA,CASSLTAYEQYF,TGCGCCAGCAGCTTGACCGCCTACGAGCAGTACTTC
14,TRBV7-2,NA,TRBJ2-7,NA,CASSFGPGSYEQYF,TGTGCCAGCAGCTTCGGTCCGGGGTCCTACGAGCAGTACTTC
15,TRBV11-2,NA,TRBJ2-3,NA,CASSLVWAGRDTQYF,TGTGCCAGCAGCTTAGTGTGGGCGGGGAGGGATACGCAGTATTTT
13,TRBV19,TRBD2,TRBJ2-3,NA,CASKLGGYDTQYF,TGTGCCAGTAAACTGGGGGGGTACGATACGCAGTATTTT
13,TRBV6-1,NA,TRBJ2-2,NA,CASGTPLTGELFF,TGTGCCAGCGGGACACCACTCACCGGGGAGCTGTTTTTT
14,TRBV7-9,NA,TRBJ1-4,NA,CASSFLDGVEKLFF,TGTGCCAGCAGCTTTCTCGATGGTGTTGAAAAACTGTTTTTT
15,TRBV6-5,NA,TRBJ1-3,NA,CASSYAGSSGNTIYF,TGTGCCAGCAGTTACGCGGGGTCCTCTGGAAACACCATATATTTT
12,TRBV7-9,NA,TRBJ2-1,NA,CASSLGWSEQFF,TGTGCCAGCAGCTTAGGGTGGAGTGAGCAGTTCTTC
14,TRBV7-9,NA,TRBJ2-5,once,CASSSSGAGETQYF,TGTGCCAGCAGTTCCTCGGGGGCGGGAGAGACCCAGTACTTC
17,TRBV19,NA,TRBJ2-6,once,CASSIDGVLSGANVLTF,TGTGCCAGTAGTATAGACGGGGTGCTCTCTGGGGCCAACGTCCTGACTTTC
15,TRBV27,NA,TRBJ1-5,NA,CASSPNFGINQPQHF,TGTGCCAGCAGTCCAAATTTCGGCATCAATCAGCCCCAGCATTTT
17,TRBV30,NA,TRBJ1-6,NA,CAWSVGSRSSYNSPLHF,TGTGCCTGGAGTGTTGGTTCAAGAAGCTCCTATAATTCACCCCTCCACTTT
14,TRBV28,NA,TRBJ1-5,NA,CASSFRGSNQPQHF,TGTGCCAGCAGTTTTCGGGGAAGCAATCAGCCTCAGCATTTT
12,TRBV29-1,TRBD2,TRBJ2-2,NA,CSVAAGGGELFF,TGCAGCGTTGCAGCGGGAGGCGGGGAGCTGTTTTTT
11,TRBV29-1,NA,TRBJ2-3,once,CSVSHPDTQYF,TGCAGCGTATCCCATCCAGATACGCAGTATTTT
13,TRBV7-9,NA,TRBJ2-1,NA,CASSPPRDNEQFF,TGTGCCAGCAGCCCCCCCCGGGACAATGAGCAGTTCTTC
14,TRBV4-2,NA,TRBJ2-7,NA,CASSQDPGTGEQYF,TGTGCCAGCAGCCAAGATCCAGGGACTGGAGAGCAGTACTTC
14,TRBV5-4,TRBD1,TRBJ2-7,few,CASSPDRPIYEQYF,TGTGCCAGCAGCCCGGACAGGCCTATCTACGAGCAGTACTTC
14,TRBV7-9,NA,TRBJ1-6,NA,CASSPPQGNSPLHF,TGTGCCAGCAGCCCCCCCCAGGGCAATTCACCCCTCCACTTT
18,TRBV11-2,NA,TRBJ2-2,NA,CASSLALGPRGNTGELFF,TGTGCCAGCAGCTTAGCCCTCGGACCTAGGGGAAACACCGGGGAGCTGTTTTTT
19,TRBV30,TRBD2,TRBJ2-1,once,CAWRRTSSGLAALYNEQFF,TGTGCCTGGAGAAGAACCTCGTCTGGACTAGCGGCTCTATACAATGAGCAGTTCTTC